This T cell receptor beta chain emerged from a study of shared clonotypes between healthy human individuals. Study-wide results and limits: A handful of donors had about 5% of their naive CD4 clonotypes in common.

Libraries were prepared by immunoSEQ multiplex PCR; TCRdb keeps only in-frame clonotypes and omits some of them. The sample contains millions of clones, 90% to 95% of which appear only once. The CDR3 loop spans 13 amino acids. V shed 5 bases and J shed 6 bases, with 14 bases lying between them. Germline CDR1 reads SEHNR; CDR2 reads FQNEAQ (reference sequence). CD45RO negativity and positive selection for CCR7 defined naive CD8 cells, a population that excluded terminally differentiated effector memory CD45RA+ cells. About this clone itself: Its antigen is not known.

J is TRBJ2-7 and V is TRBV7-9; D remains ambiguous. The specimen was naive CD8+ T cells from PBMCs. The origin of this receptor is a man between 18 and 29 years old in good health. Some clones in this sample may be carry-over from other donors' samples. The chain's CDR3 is CASSGTNPREQYF. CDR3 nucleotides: TGTGCCAGCAGCGGCACAAACCCTCGCGAGCAGTACTTC.